The rows below give T cell receptor beta chains drawn from one sample of a study of T cell responses to AZD1222 COVID-19 vaccine. TCRdb's copy holds only in-frame clones and misses some; the assay was immunoSEQ multiplex PCR. The table records 100,000 or so clones, over 80% of them present only once. The sample was peripheral blood, taken 28 days after the second AZD1222 dose. Receptors were obtained from an adult who received the AZD1222 COVID-19 vaccine. Each CDR3 is given with its conserved first and last residue. Each record gives: D gene, V gene, J gene, clone size, CDR3 DNA, CDR3 protein. The D gene is left open where the match is weak. Only part of the rows carry a size: once, few, many, or a class if the clone is expanded.

NA	TRBV15	TRBJ1-1	NA	TGTGCCACCAGCACGGGACAAGATTGGAACACTGAAGCTTTCTTT	CATSTGQDWNTEAFF
NA	TRBV3-1/TRBV3-2	TRBJ2-6	NA	TGTGCCAGCAGCCAAGGACACAGTTTCGGGGCCAACGTCCTGACTTTC	CASSQGHSFGANVLTF
TRBD2	TRBV30	TRBJ2-3	NA	TGTGCCTGGAGCAAAATGGGGGGGATAACAGATACGCAGTATTTT	CAWSKMGGITDTQYF
TRBD2	TRBV5-1	TRBJ2-2	NA	TGCGCCAGCAGCTCTACTAGCGGGAGGCACACCGGGGAGCTGTTTTTT	CASSSTSGRHTGELFF
NA	TRBV4-2	TRBJ2-3	NA	TGTGCCAGCAGCCATTCGATGTCTAGCACAGATACGCAGTATTTT	CASSHSMSSTDTQYF
NA	TRBV15	TRBJ1-3	NA	TGTGCCACCAGCACCTATGGAAACACCATATATTTT	CATSTYGNTIYF
NA	TRBV4-1	TRBJ1-4	NA	TGCGCCAGCAGCCGATTTCAGGGTGGAGAGGAAAAACTGTTTTTT	CASSRFQGGEEKLFF
NA	TRBV7-9	TRBJ1-4	NA	TGTGCCAGCGTGGGAGAGCCAGATGAAAAACTGTTTTTT	CASVGEPDEKLFF
NA	TRBV7-7	TRBJ2-7	NA	TGTGCTAGCAGCTTAGAGAAAGGCGGGACTTCCTACGAGCAGTACTTC	CASSLEKGGTSYEQYF
NA	TRBV27	TRBJ1-5	NA	TGTGCCAGCAGTTTACAATCGGCCGGTAGCAATCAGCCCCAGCATTTT	CASSLQSAGSNQPQHF
TRBD1	TRBV12-5	TRBJ1-1	NA	TGTGCTAGTGGTTTGGGGACAGGGGCGGCTGAAGCTTTCTTT	CASGLGTGAAEAFF
TRBD1	TRBV18	TRBJ1-5	NA	TGTGCCAGCTCACCACGGACAGGGGGCAGGGGTCAGCCCCAGCATTTT	CASSPRTGGRGQPQHF
NA	TRBV19	TRBJ1-1	NA	TGTGCCAGTAGCCAACAGGGGAACACTGAAGCTTTCTTT	CASSQQGNTEAFF
NA	TRBV25-1	TRBJ1-5	NA	TGTGCCAGCAGAGGGGGGGGGATAAATAGCAATCAGCCCCAGCATTTT	CASRGGGINSNQPQHF
NA	TRBV27	TRBJ1-2	few	TGTGCCAGCAGTTTACAGGGGAACTATGGCTACACCTTC	CASSLQGNYGYTF
NA	TRBV18	TRBJ2-7	NA	TGTGCCAGCTCACCAAGAGGCAGGACCTACGAGCAGTACTTC	CASSPRGRTYEQYF
NA	TRBV5-5	TRBJ2-1	NA	TGTGCCAGCAGCTTGGCCCCATATAACTCCTACAATGAGCAGTTCTTC	CASSLAPYNSYNEQFF
TRBD1	TRBV9	TRBJ1-1	NA	TGTGCCAGCAGCGTAGGGGGACAGGGCCGAGGGGCTTTCTTT	CASSVGGQGRGAFF
NA	TRBV5-1	TRBJ1-3	NA	TGCGCCAGCAGCTTCGACAGAACCTCTGGAAACACCATATATTTT	CASSFDRTSGNTIYF
NA	TRBV6-5	TRBJ1-5	NA	TGTGCCAGCAGTCCAGGGGCCAATCAGCCCCAGCATTTT	CASSPGANQPQHF
NA	TRBV7-9	TRBJ1-1	few	TGTGCCAGCAGCTTAGGAAACGGCGCTGAGAAAGCTTTCTTT	CASSLGNGAEKAFF
NA	TRBV5-1	TRBJ1-1	once	TGCGCCAGCACATACTCTCAGGGAACGACTGAAGCTTTCTTT	CASTYSQGTTEAFF
NA	TRBV3-1/TRBV3-2	TRBJ2-3	NA	TGTGCCAGCAGCCCCTACCCTCTAGCGCAGACCGGGGATACGCAGTATTTT	CASSPYPLAQTGDTQYF
NA	TRBV2	TRBJ1-1	once	TGTGCCAGCAGTGACCCACAGGTTCTCGAAGCTTTCTTT	CASSDPQVLEAFF
NA	TRBV18	TRBJ1-1	NA	TGTGCCAGCTCACCGAATTCTCTGGCATCTGACACTGAAGCTTTCTTT	CASSPNSLASDTEAFF
NA	TRBV10-1	TRBJ1-5	NA	TGCGCCAGCAGTGCGGGAAATCAGCCCCAGCATTTT	CASSAGNQPQHF
NA	TRBV19	TRBJ2-1	NA	TGTGCCAGTAGTGGGGTAGCCAGCTCCTACAATGAGCAGTTCTTC	CASSGVASSYNEQFF
NA	TRBV19	TRBJ1-1	NA	TGTGCCAGTAGTATAGGGTACACTGAAGCTTTCTTT	CASSIGYTEAFF
NA	TRBV28	TRBJ2-7	NA	TGTGCCAGCAGTTCTATAGGCGGCGGGGACTACGAGCAGTACTTC	CASSSIGGGDYEQYF
NA	TRBV19	TRBJ1-1	NA	TGTGCCAGTAGGGACGCCCAACATGAAGCTTTCTTT	CASRDAQHEAFF
NA	TRBV28	TRBJ1-2	NA	TGTGCCAGCAGTTTCATGGGGGGTGGCTACACCTTC	CASSFMGGGYTF
NA	TRBV5-1	TRBJ1-1	NA	TGCGCCAGCAGCTTTAATACAGGGATGAACACTGAAGCTTTCTTT	CASSFNTGMNTEAFF